This is a list of T cell receptor beta chains from one sample in a study of T cell responses to AZD1222 COVID-19 vaccine. Using immunoSEQ multiplex PCR, the repertoire was profiled, and TCRdb retains in-frame clones only, with some absent. The data contain approximately 120,000 clones, 88% of them seen just once; the ten biggest clones take up 4.5% to 7%. Sample: peripheral blood, taken 28 days after the second AZD1222 dose. These receptors all come from an adult who received the AZD1222 COVID-19 vaccine. The CDR3 runs from the conserved cysteine through the conserved F or W. The D gene is left open where the match is weak. Clone size is given for some rows only: seen once, a few or many times, or a class if the clone is expanded.

V	size	J	D	length	DNA	CDR3
TRBV4-3	NA	TRBJ1-2	TRBD1	15	TGCGCCAGCAGCCACCGACAGGGTACTAACTATGGCTACACCTTC	CASSHRQGTNYGYTF
TRBV7-6	NA	TRBJ1-5	NA	16	TGTGCCAGCAGCTTAGACCAGGCGGGGAGTGGACAGCCCCAGCATTTT	CASSLDQAGSGQPQHF
TRBV7-2	once	TRBJ1-6	TRBD1	16	TGTGCCAGCAGCCCCAGCGGACAGGGCTATAATTCACCCCTCCACTTT	CASSPSGQGYNSPLHF
TRBV7-9	NA	TRBJ2-1	NA	13	TGTGCCAGCAGCTGGACCGGGACGCGCGAGCAGTTCTTC	CASSWTGTREQFF
TRBV30	NA	TRBJ2-3	NA	14	TGTGCCTGGAGTGTAACCAACCCCGGGGATACGCAGTATTTT	CAWSVTNPGDTQYF
TRBV21-1	NA	TRBJ2-5	NA	15	TGTGCCAGCAGTATGGGACAGGCGTACCAAGAGACCCAGTACTTC	CASSMGQAYQETQYF
TRBV3-1/TRBV3-2	NA	TRBJ1-2	NA	15	TGTGCCAGCAGCCTTGGACCGACTCCATACTATGGCTACACCTTC	CASSLGPTPYYGYTF
TRBV19	NA	TRBJ1-2	TRBD1	12	TGTGCCAGCCTCGACAGGGGCTATGGCTACACCTTC	CASLDRGYGYTF
TRBV7-2	NA	TRBJ1-6	NA	15	TGTGCCAGCAGCTTACAGGGACACGAAAATTCACCCCTCCACTTT	CASSLQGHENSPLHF
TRBV7-2	NA	TRBJ2-5	TRBD2	14	TGTGCCAGCAGCTCGGGACTAGCAGCAGAGACCCAGTACTTC	CASSSGLAAETQYF
TRBV11-3	NA	TRBJ2-3	NA	12	TGTGCCAGCAGCTCCCGAGGTGGTGCGGGCCTATTT	CASSSRGGAGLF
TRBV7-9	NA	TRBJ1-5	NA	16	TGTGCCAGCAGCTCCTGGGACACGGACCTCAATCAGCCCCAGCATTTT	CASSSWDTDLNQPQHF
TRBV5-4	NA	TRBJ2-7	NA	15	TGTGCCAGCAGCCGGGGCAGATCGAGCTCCTACGAGCAGTACTTC	CASSRGRSSSYEQYF
TRBV19	NA	TRBJ1-4	NA	14	TGTGCCAGCCAGAAACGCCAAGAAATACCCGGACTGTTTTTT	CASQKRQEIPGLFF
TRBV7-2	NA	TRBJ2-1	NA	15	TGTGCCAGCAGCCCCCGAGGACAGCTCTACAATGAGCAGTTCTTC	CASSPRGQLYNEQFF
TRBV5-5	once	TRBJ2-7	TRBD1	16	TGTGCCAGCAGCTTGGACTCGACAGGGATGTCCTACGAGCAGTACTTC	CASSLDSTGMSYEQYF
TRBV2	NA	TRBJ1-5	NA	16	TGTGCCAGCAGTGAAGGCCCGGGCTACCTCGATCAGCCCCAGCATTTT	CASSEGPGYLDQPQHF
TRBV6-2/TRBV6-3	NA	TRBJ1-1	NA	13	TGTGCCAGCAGTGTTCAGGGGTCCACTGAAGCTTTCTTT	CASSVQGSTEAFF
TRBV2	NA	TRBJ1-1	NA	15	TGTGCCAGCGACGGACTCGTAACAATGAACACTGAAGCTTTCTTT	CASDGLVTMNTEAFF
TRBV30	NA	TRBJ1-4	TRBD1	13	TGTGCGTGGACAGGGGCAACTAATGAAAAACTGTTTTTT	CAWTGATNEKLFF
TRBV28	few	TRBJ1-1	TRBD1	14	TGTGCCAGCAGTTGCCCGGAACAGGGGTGTGAAGCTTTCTTT	CASSCPEQGCEAFF
TRBV7-9	once	TRBJ1-5	NA	14	TGTGCCAGCAGCCCCGACAGCGGGTATCAGCCCCAGCATTTT	CASSPDSGYQPQHF
TRBV24-1	NA	TRBJ2-5	NA	14	TGTGCCACCAGTGATTCTTCCTTTAGCGAGACCCAGTACTTC	CATSDSSFSETQYF
TRBV5-1	NA	TRBJ2-1	TRBD2	14	TGCGCCAGCAGCGGAGCGGGGGCCGGTAATGAGCAGTTCTTC	CASSGAGAGNEQFF
TRBV3-1/TRBV3-2	NA	TRBJ2-1	NA	16	TGTGCCAGCAGCCAAGAGATGTGGCGAATCGACAATGAGCAGTTCTTC	CASSQEMWRIDNEQFF
TRBV3-1/TRBV3-2	few	TRBJ1-1	TRBD1	13	TGTGCCAGCAGCCAGGGACAGGGCGCTGAAGCTTTCTTT	CASSQGQGAEAFF
TRBV5-1	NA	TRBJ1-2	TRBD1	14	TGCGCCAGCAGCCGAGAATGGACAGGGGACGGCTACACCTTC	CASSREWTGDGYTF
TRBV15	NA	TRBJ1-2	NA	14	TGTGCCACCAGCGCAGGGACGGGAGACTATGGCTACACCTTC	CATSAGTGDYGYTF
TRBV6-5	NA	TRBJ1-1	TRBD1	14	TGTGCCAGCAGCCCAGGGGGCGCGGGGACTGAAGCTTTCTTT	CASSPGGAGTEAFF
TRBV4-1	NA	TRBJ1-5	NA	13	TGCGCCAGCAGCCAACAGGATAATCAGCCCCAGCATTTT	CASSQQDNQPQHF
TRBV5-1	few	TRBJ2-7	NA	13	TGCGCCAGCAGCCCGGACGGAACCTACGAGCAGTACTTC	CASSPDGTYEQYF
TRBV6-1	NA	TRBJ2-7	TRBD1	15	TGTGCCAGCAGTGAAGCGGGGACAGGGGGCTACGAGCAGTACTTC	CASSEAGTGGYEQYF
TRBV6-5	NA	TRBJ1-6	NA	14	TGTGCCACCTCAAGGGAGCCCAATAATTCACCCCTCCACTTT	CATSREPNNSPLHF
TRBV2	NA	TRBJ1-5	NA	14	TGTGCCAGCAGGGAACGACAGTCAGGGCAGCCCCAGCATTTT	CASRERQSGQPQHF
TRBV30	NA	TRBJ1-5	NA	13	TGTGCCTGGAGACGGGGAGCTAATCAGCCCCAGCATTTT	CAWRRGANQPQHF
TRBV19	NA	TRBJ1-2	NA	14	TGTGCCAGTAGTAGGGAAGGGGCTAACTATGGCTACACCTTC	CASSREGANYGYTF
TRBV5-1	NA	TRBJ1-2	NA	14	TGCGCCAGCAGCTTTCAGGGTTTAAGCGGCGGCTACACCTTC	CASSFQGLSGGYTF
TRBV6-4	few	TRBJ2-1	TRBD2	15	TGTGCCAGCAGTGAGGGACTAGCGGGAGACAATGAGCAGTTCTTC	CASSEGLAGDNEQFF
TRBV24-1	NA	TRBJ2-2	TRBD1	16	TGTGCCACCAGTGACCCGGGACAGGGAAGGGCCGGGGAGCTGTTTTTT	CATSDPGQGRAGELFF
TRBV4-1	NA	TRBJ2-3	NA	16	TGCGCCAGCAGCCCCCGACACCTTACTAGCACAGATACGCAGTATTTT	CASSPRHLTSTDTQYF
TRBV3-1/TRBV3-2	NA	TRBJ2-7	NA	13	TGTGCCAGCAGCCAAGATCGGGACTACGAGCAGTACTTC	CASSQDRDYEQYF